Listed below are T cell receptor beta chains from one sample, sequenced in a study of blood T cells in healthy people across ages. MiXCR was run by TCRdb on the 5' RACE reads, yielding one entry per CDR3 protein. Among hundreds of thousands of distinct CDR3 sequences listed, about 28% were seen once. The sample comprised blood. These receptors all come from a woman aged 80 or over in good health. CDR3s include the opening cysteine and the closing phenylalanine or tryptophan. Clone size is stated in some rows and not others, as once, few, many or a class when expanded.

j_call v_call clone_size cdr3_aa
TRBJ1-3 TRBV12-3/TRBV12-4 few CASSLLGSLLSGNTIYF
TRBJ2-2 TRBV5-1 . CASSLVQQKTGELFF
TRBJ1-1 TRBV9 . CASSARPRGTEAFF
TRBJ2-7 TRBV6-2/TRBV6-3 many CASSPSREQYF
TRBJ1-1 TRBV28 . CASSFSRTYRGQAFF
TRBJ2-5 TRBV7-3 many CASSPGQFQETQYF
TRBJ2-6 TRBV5-1 many CASSRSGDGANVLTF
TRBJ2-1 TRBV11-2 . CASSFIAGEGFF
TRBJ1-4 TRBV5-1 many CASSLTVSSATNEKLFF
TRBJ2-7 TRBV20-1 many CSAPRGSEQYF
TRBJ2-1 TRBV6-2/TRBV6-3 . CASRSSGEGEQFF
TRBJ2-3 TRBV20-1 . CSARVAGGSTDTQYF
TRBJ2-2 TRBV6-5 . CASNGQKNTGELFF
TRBJ1-1 TRBV7-8 few CASSLARAENTEAFF
TRBJ2-1 TRBV20-1 . CSGGGWSYNEQFF
TRBJ2-3 TRBV10-3 . CAISEGDRSLTDTQYF
TRBJ2-7 TRBV6-1 . CVGSVPADEQYF
TRBJ2-7 TRBV7-3 many CASSLNGDIYEQYF
TRBJ1-5 TRBV7-9 many CASSFGQGFMGANQPQHF
TRBJ2-5 TRBV5-1 many CASSLEALAGGQETQYF
TRBJ2-7 TRBV20-1 many CSARGLAGGTREQYF
TRBJ2-5 TRBV5-1 many CASTPAGGQETQYF
TRBJ2-1 TRBV20-1 many CSARDSRGGNYYNEQFF
TRBJ2-5 TRBV20-1 many CSALIVGEWETQYF
TRBJ1-1 TRBV28 . CASSSIVPPEAFF
TRBJ2-6 TRBV5-5 many CASSSHVAGSKQFSGANVLTF
TRBJ2-3 TRBV5-6 many CASSLVGGGGTDTQYF
TRBJ1-2 TRBV21-1 many CASSKGGATGFYGYTF
TRBJ2-3 TRBV7-9 . CASSVAPSTDTQYF
TRBJ1-2 TRBV18 many CASSLAGQADYGYTF
TRBJ2-7 TRBV9 few CASSALMAGPRNEQYF